Listed below are T cell receptor beta chains from one sample, sequenced in a study of blood T cell repertoires in COVID-19. Assay used: immunoSEQ multiplex PCR; TCRdb lists only in-frame clones, some missing. Of 50,000 to 80,000 clones in the sample, roughly 84% are singletons; the top ten hold roughly 6%. The specimen was peripheral blood. These receptors all come from an older woman with acute or convalescent COVID-19. The CDR3 runs from the conserved cysteine through the conserved F or W. Size is stated for part of the rows, as once, few or many counts, or as a class when the clone is expanded.

abundance	j_gene	v_gene	CDR3aa
.	TRBJ2-1	TRBV12-3/TRBV12-4	CASSRTGFNEQFF
.	TRBJ2-7	TRBV14	CASSLTTGSSYEQYF
few	TRBJ1-2	TRBV13	CASSSRSGAGNYGYTF
once	TRBJ2-3	TRBV13	CASSGHREGSTDTQYF
once	TRBJ2-2	TRBV7-9	CASSSIYEADGHGELFF
.	TRBJ1-4	TRBV4-1	CASSQHPGQRPGEKLFF
.	TRBJ2-1	TRBV9	CASSGFLGGGDDEQFF
once	TRBJ1-6	TRBV6-5	CASIGSGNSPLHF
.	TRBJ2-3	TRBV24-1	CATSDYGDTQYF
.	TRBJ1-4	TRBV2	CASSADRGYEKLFF
.	TRBJ1-4	TRBV15	CATSKGQGNEKLFF
.	TRBJ1-5	TRBV19	CASSINRGKPQHF
.	TRBJ1-2	TRBV7-2	CASSLDPTGYGYTF
.	TRBJ1-1	TRBV7-9	CASSLSGWDTEAFF
.	TRBJ1-1	TRBV6-6	CASTNWDSMNTEAFF
few	TRBJ1-1	TRBV7-2	CASSDMGTGIVNTEAFF
.	TRBJ1-4	TRBV7-6	CASSLRGPFHEKLFF
.	TRBJ1-2	TRBV5-1	CASSLFEGHGYTF
.	TRBJ2-2	TRBV10-3	CAIRPGQGAAGELFF
.	TRBJ2-7	TRBV9	CASSRGGLAGNEQYF
.	TRBJ2-7	TRBV20-1	CSARSGHEQYF
.	TRBJ1-2	TRBV7-2	CASSPPGGHYGYTF
.	TRBJ1-1	TRBV7-2	CASSLGPRAFF
.	TRBJ2-7	TRBV18	CASSPYKGPYEQYF
.	TRBJ2-2	TRBV6-5	CASIRNTGELFF
few	TRBJ2-7	TRBV15	CATSREALRTGGYEQYF
.	TRBJ1-2	TRBV2	CASRDDRVGGYTF
.	TRBJ1-6	TRBV5-4	CASSSDRDNSSPLHF
.	TRBJ2-7	TRBV10-3	CAISLAGGNSYEQYF
.	TRBJ2-5	TRBV18	CASSPLQLAGEETQYF
.	TRBJ1-2	TRBV29-1	CSVRTSPTLNYGYTF
few	TRBJ2-3	TRBV24-1	CATSGTSGGTTDTQYF
.	TRBJ1-2	TRBV7-2	CASSPRQVWGYTF
.	TRBJ2-3	TRBV6-5	CASRVTGGMDTQYF
.	TRBJ1-5	TRBV10-3	CAISESGQGGNQPQHF
.	TRBJ2-3	TRBV7-9	CASSSITDTQYF
.	TRBJ2-1	TRBV2	CASSGLANNEQFF
.	TRBJ2-7	TRBV6-2/TRBV6-3	CASSYLRRGISYEQYF
.	TRBJ1-2	TRBV18	CASSPPRDRVSNYGYTF
.	TRBJ1-3	TRBV29-1	CSGTGGSGNTIYF
.	TRBJ1-2	TRBV7-3	CASSLGVEGGYTF
.	TRBJ2-7	TRBV9	CASSAGTRIGEQYF
.	TRBJ1-5	TRBV30	CAWSVSRTGTVNQPQHF
.	TRBJ1-1	TRBV5-1	CASSLRGLNTEAFF
.	TRBJ2-2	TRBV10-3	CAISESSGGPGELFF
.	TRBJ2-7	TRBV7-9	CASSDYVRTGEVYEQYF
.	TRBJ2-3	TRBV5-4	CASSLVQGSADTQYF
.	TRBJ1-6	TRBV19	CASSPGQGSGSPLHF
.	TRBJ2-1	TRBV19	CASSKSVGEQFF
.	TRBJ1-5	TRBV19	CASSIEQGRLQPQHF
.	TRBJ2-5	TRBV19	CASSIGASAILQETQYF
.	TRBJ1-4	TRBV5-1	CASSLSRIQGPLFF
.	TRBJ2-7	TRBV19	CASSLSLAGVYSYEQYF
.	TRBJ2-5	TRBV11-2	CASSLAVRTVAGTQYF
.	TRBJ1-1	TRBV5-1	CASSIDRGRNTEAFF